This T cell receptor (beta chain) was observed in a study of blood T cell repertoires in COVID-19. This clone appeared a few times. Germline CDR1 SGHNT, CDR2 YYREEE (reference sequence). The CDR3 consists of 16 residues. Trimming took 2 bases from V and 3 from J; bases not matched to a gene: 6. The protocol was immunoSEQ multiplex PCR, while the TCRdb copy is restricted to in-frame clones and leaves out a portion. The table has roughly 120,000 clones, around 79% seen once. Sequenced: peripheral blood. This rearrangement joins TRBV5-4 to TRBJ2-2; TRBD2 aligns across 8 bases. The clonotype was recovered from a man aged 45-60 years with acute or convalescent COVID-19. The CDR3 sequence: CASSFGGGTDTGELFF. In DNA form, the CDR3 reads TGTGCCAGCAGCTTCGGCGGGGGGACCGACACCGGGGAGCTGTTTTTT.